The clone carrying this T cell receptor (beta chain) was seen a handful of times. A J-beta primer mix and a sample-barcoded 5' primer were used in a second PCR of about 7 to 12 cycles. From the 5' RACE reads, TCRdb called clonotypes with MiXCR, one entry per CDR3 protein. This table holds around 1,000,000 distinct CDR3 sequences, roughly 24% found once. These data belong to a study of blood T cells in healthy people across ages. The study isolated at least 6.5 million PBMCs from each sample. The V gene's germline CDR1 is DFQATT and CDR2 SNEGSKA (reference sequence). Trimming removed 3 bases at V and 4 bases at J, with 10 bases between. The CDR3 is 13 amino acids. The data were also submitted as part of a second study, on T cells of mothers and their children. Per that study: Unrelated mother-child pairs always had slightly, but never significantly, lower normalized overlap than related pairs.

The source of this sequence is a girl aged 2 to 9 in good health. The sample was blood. The chain joins TRBV20-1 to TRBJ2-1; no clear D gene. The CDR3 is CSARVRSYNEQFF. The CDR3 DNA sequence: TGCAGTGCTAGGGTCCGGTCATACAATGAGCAGTTCTTC.